A selection of T cell receptor beta chains follows, all from one sample in a study of cytotoxic CD8 clonotypes in ibrutinib-treated CLL. Here immunoSEQ multiplex PCR was the method, and the copy in TCRdb shows in-frame clones only, minus some. The sample lists approximately 210,000 clones; about two thirds were seen once. The material was PBMCs, obtained after 24 months of ibrutinib treatment. Receptor source: a human donor with chronic lymphocytic leukemia. CDR3s include the opening cysteine and the closing phenylalanine or tryptophan. A D gene is named only where the DNA matches it firmly. For some rows the clone size is stated as once, few or many, or as a class when expanded; others skip it.

D gene,clone size,V gene,CDR3 length,J gene,CDR3 protein,CDR3 DNA
TRBD1,NA,TRBV5-4,13,TRBJ1-2,CASSRGRGYGYTF,TGTGCCAGCAGCCGCGGCAGGGGGTATGGCTACACCTTC
TRBD1,few,TRBV4-1,16,TRBJ1-5,CASSQDIQGAQQPQHF,TGCGCCAGCAGCCAAGATATACAGGGGGCTCAACAGCCCCAGCATTTT
TRBD2,NA,TRBV27,15,TRBJ2-7,CASSLGTSGRYEQYF,TGTGCCAGCAGTTTGGGGACTAGCGGGAGATACGAGCAGTACTTC
NA,NA,TRBV6-5,14,TRBJ1-1,CASSYSSGRTEAFF,TGTGCCAGCAGTTACTCCTCAGGGAGGACTGAAGCTTTCTTT
NA,NA,TRBV6-5,14,TRBJ2-3,CASSSLWSVDTQYF,TGTGCCAGCAGTAGTTTGTGGTCGGTAGATACGCAGTATTTT
NA,NA,TRBV30,14,TRBJ1-1,CALSPKRLNTEAFF,TGTGCCTTATCCCCTAAACGGTTGAACACTGAAGCTTTCTTT
NA,few,TRBV19,17,TRBJ1-4,CASKEQGHPATNEKLFF,TGTGCCAGTAAAGAACAGGGTCATCCAGCAACTAATGAAAAACTGTTTTTT
TRBD1,NA,TRBV6-5,14,TRBJ2-5,CASSYSGQGVFEYF,TGTGCCAGCAGTTACTCTGGACAGGGGGTCTTCGAGTACTTC
TRBD2,NA,TRBV7-9,17,TRBJ2-7,CASSYLDGRNPTYEQYF,TGTGCCAGCAGCTATTTGGACGGGAGGAACCCTACCTACGAGCAGTACTTC
TRBD1,NA,TRBV5-1,13,TRBJ2-4,CASGTGGVDIQYF,TGCGCCAGCGGGACAGGGGGCGTCGACATTCAGTACTTC
NA,NA,TRBV30,15,TRBJ2-2,CASEAGTRQNGELFF,TGTGCCTCCGAGGCCGGGACTCGACAGAACGGGGAGCTGTTTTTT
NA,NA,TRBV19,13,TRBJ1-2,CASSITPGNGYTF,TGTGCCAGTAGTATAACCCCAGGAAATGGCTACACCTTC
NA,NA,TRBV6-5,13,TRBJ2-1,CASKGLSYNEQFF,TGTGCCAGCAAAGGGCTTTCCTACAATGAGCAGTTCTTC
NA,NA,TRBV30,13,TRBJ1-5,CAFRDNHNQPQHF,TGTGCCTTTCGGGACAACCACAATCAGCCCCAGCATTTT
NA,once,TRBV11-3,15,TRBJ2-4,CASSHGRGRSDIQYF,TGTGCCAGCAGCCATGGTCGGGGGCGGAGTGACATTCAGTACTTC
NA,NA,TRBV27,12,TRBJ2-7,CASTFRGYEQYF,TGTGCCAGCACTTTTAGGGGCTACGAGCAGTACTTC
TRBD2,NA,TRBV29-1,18,TRBJ2-1,CSVKGSGLAGATYNEQFF,TGCAGCGTTAAGGGTAGTGGGTTAGCGGGAGCTACCTACAATGAGCAGTTCTTC
NA,NA,TRBV11-2,14,TRBJ2-1,CASSLPGLHNEQFF,TGTGCCAGCAGCCTACCGGGACTCCACAATGAGCAGTTCTTC
TRBD1,NA,TRBV28,12,TRBJ2-1,CASSDRVNEQFF,TGTGCCAGCAGCGACAGGGTCAATGAGCAGTTCTTC
TRBD2,NA,TRBV19,16,TRBJ2-7,CASSPRSSGASYEQYF,TGTGCCAGTAGTCCCCGATCTAGCGGAGCCTCCTACGAGCAGTACTTC
NA,few,TRBV29-1,14,TRBJ2-2,CSARGLAGAGELFF,TGCAGCGCCCGCGGGCTAGCCGGGGCCGGGGAGCTGTTTTTT
NA,NA,TRBV27,14,TRBJ2-7,CASSPGGGSYEQYF,TGTGCCAGCAGTCCCGGGGGTGGATCCTACGAGCAGTACTTC
TRBD2,once,TRBV5-1,16,TRBJ2-1,CASSLSPGGTYNEQFF,TGCGCCAGCAGCTTATCCCCGGGGGGTACCTACAATGAGCAGTTCTTC
NA,few,TRBV4-1,15,TRBJ2-7,CASSQGKGSSYEQYF,TGCGCCAGCAGCCAAGGTAAAGGCAGCTCCTACGAGCAGTACTTC
NA,once,TRBV30,17,TRBJ2-3,CAWSVRWKRQGTDTQYF,TGTGCCTGGAGTGTACGATGGAAGCGCCAGGGCACAGATACGCAGTATTTT
TRBD2,NA,TRBV10-3,16,TRBJ2-5,CAISDTLAGVWETQYF,TGTGCCATCAGTGATACGCTAGCGGGAGTGTGGGAGACCCAGTACTTC
TRBD2,NA,TRBV4-3,16,TRBJ2-3,CASSRLAEPSTDTQYF,TGCGCCAGCAGCCGACTAGCGGAGCCTAGCACAGATACGCAGTATTTT
TRBD2,once,TRBV9,17,TRBJ2-1,CASSVGAGGPRDNEQFF,TGTGCCAGCAGCGTTGGAGCGGGAGGGCCTCGCGACAATGAGCAGTTCTTC
TRBD2,NA,TRBV4-2,19,TRBJ2-7,CASSQVTRLAGLVGYEQYF,TGTGCCAGCAGCCAAGTCACGAGACTAGCGGGACTCGTCGGGTACGAGCAGTACTTC
NA,NA,TRBV11-2,14,TRBJ2-7,CASSPNREWYEQYF,TGTGCCAGCAGCCCCAACAGGGAATGGTACGAGCAGTACTTC
NA,few,TRBV7-8,12,TRBJ1-5,CASSPGGQPQHF,TGTGCCAGCAGCCCGGGGGGCCAGCCCCAGCATTTT
NA,NA,TRBV2,15,TRBJ2-7,CASSAVRSRTNEQYF,TGTGCCAGCAGTGCGGTCCGTTCCCGAACCAACGAGCAGTACTTC
TRBD2,once,TRBV4-1,14,TRBJ2-7,CASSPGLAAYEQYF,TGCGCCAGCAGCCCGGGACTAGCGGCCTACGAGCAGTACTTC
NA,once,TRBV6-7,14,TRBJ2-5,CASSGTQIQETQYF,TGTGCCAGCAGTGGGACACAGATACAAGAGACCCAGTACTTC
TRBD1,NA,TRBV4-1,14,TRBJ1-2,CASSQERQGYGYTF,TGCGCCAGCAGCCAGGAAAGACAGGGGTATGGCTACACCTTC